This T cell receptor beta chain is from a study of regulatory T cells in long-lasting Graves disease. Regarding time point: persistent/refractory GD, antithyroid drugs over 5 years with positive TRAb. TCR sequences were obtained from RNA taken from PBMCs. The study's findings and limits: Relative to new patients (approximately 960), persistent patients exhibited greater sharing of public clonotypes (more than 2,500). It was in persistent disease that TRBV28, TRBJ1-2 and TRBJ2-5 were favored.

Ten or more counts support this clonotype. The target antigen is unknown. Both iRepertoire HTBI primers and Arm-PCR of CDR3 regions were used to build the TCR beta libraries. TCRdb reprocessed the multiplex PCR reads with MiXCR, giving one entry per CDR3 protein. The sample has approximately 500,000 distinct CDR3 sequences, 20% to 25% seen once. This CDR3 is 17 amino acids long. Germline V gene sequence: CDR1 DFQATT, CDR2 SNEGSKA (reference sequence). Trimming cost V 4 bases and J 4 bases, with 25 bases left between them. This sequence joins TRBV20-1 and TRBJ1-1; D perhaps matches TRBD1 (5 bases). The sequences come from peripheral blood mononuclear cells (PBMCs), collected when the disease was refractory, from a patient treated with antithyroid drugs. The clonotype originates from a female donor with Graves disease. Here the CDR3 DNA reads TGCAGTGCTATACCGGGACCACCCAGGACGGAGGGCACTGAAGCTTTCTTT. Amino acids: CSAIPGPPRTEGTEAFF.